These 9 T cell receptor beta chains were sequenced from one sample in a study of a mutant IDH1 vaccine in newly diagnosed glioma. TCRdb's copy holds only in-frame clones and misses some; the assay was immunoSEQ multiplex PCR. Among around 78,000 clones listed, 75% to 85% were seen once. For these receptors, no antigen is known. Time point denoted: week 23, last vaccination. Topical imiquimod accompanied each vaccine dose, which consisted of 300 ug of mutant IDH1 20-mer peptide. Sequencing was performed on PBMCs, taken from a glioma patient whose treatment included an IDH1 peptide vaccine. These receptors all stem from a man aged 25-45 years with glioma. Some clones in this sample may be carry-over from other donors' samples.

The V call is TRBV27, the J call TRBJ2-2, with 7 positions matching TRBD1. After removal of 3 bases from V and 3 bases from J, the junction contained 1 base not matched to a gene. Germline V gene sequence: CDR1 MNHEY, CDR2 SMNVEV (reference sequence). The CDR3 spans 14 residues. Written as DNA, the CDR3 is TGTGCCAGCAGTTTGACAGGGCACACCGGGGAGCTGTTTTTT. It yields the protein CASSLTGHTGELFF.

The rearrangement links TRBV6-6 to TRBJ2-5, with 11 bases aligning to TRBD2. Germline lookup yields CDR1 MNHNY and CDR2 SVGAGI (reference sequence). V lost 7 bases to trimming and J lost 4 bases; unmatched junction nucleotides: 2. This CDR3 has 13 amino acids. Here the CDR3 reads CASTLAGGETQYF. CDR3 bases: TGTGCCAGCACCCTAGCGGGAGGAGAGACCCAGTACTTC.

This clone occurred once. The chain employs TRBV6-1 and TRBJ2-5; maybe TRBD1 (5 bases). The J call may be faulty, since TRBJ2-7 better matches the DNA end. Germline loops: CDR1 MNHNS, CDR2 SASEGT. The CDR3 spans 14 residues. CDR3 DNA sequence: TGTGCCAGCAGCATTTCAGACAGACTCTACGAGCAGTACTTC. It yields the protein CASSISDRLYEQYF.

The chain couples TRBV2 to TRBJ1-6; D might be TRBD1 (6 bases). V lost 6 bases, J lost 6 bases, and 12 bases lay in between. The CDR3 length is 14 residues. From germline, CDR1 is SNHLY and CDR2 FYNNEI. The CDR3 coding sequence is TGTGCCAGCAGGCTCCGGACAGTTAATTCACCCCTCCACTTT. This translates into CASRLRTVNSPLHF. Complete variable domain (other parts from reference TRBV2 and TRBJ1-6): EPEVTQTPSHQVTQMGQEVILRCVPISNHLYFYWYRQILGQKVEFLVSFYNNEISEKSEIFDDQFSVERPDGSNFTLKIRSTKLEDSAMYFCASRLRTVNSPLHFGNGTRLTVT.

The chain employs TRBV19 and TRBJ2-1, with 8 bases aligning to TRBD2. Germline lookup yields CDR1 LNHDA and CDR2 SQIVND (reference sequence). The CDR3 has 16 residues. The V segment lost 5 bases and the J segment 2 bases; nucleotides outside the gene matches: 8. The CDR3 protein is CASSSPGLGPYNEQFF. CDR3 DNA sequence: TGTGCCAGTAGTTCGCCGGGACTAGGGCCCTACAATGAGCAGTTCTTC. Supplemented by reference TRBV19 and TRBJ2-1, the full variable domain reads DGGITQSPKYLFRKEGQNVTLSCEQNLNHDAMYWYRQDPGQGLRLIYYSQIVNDFQKGDIAEGYSVSREKKESFPLTVTSAQKNPTAFYLCASSSPGLGPYNEQFFGPGTRLTVL.

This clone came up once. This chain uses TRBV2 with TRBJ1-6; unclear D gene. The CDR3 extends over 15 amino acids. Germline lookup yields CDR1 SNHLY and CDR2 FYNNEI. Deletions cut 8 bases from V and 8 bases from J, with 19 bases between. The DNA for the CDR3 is TGTGCCAGCCAGCGTCACGGACGGATGGATTCACCCCTCCACTTT. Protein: CASQRHGRMDSPLHF.

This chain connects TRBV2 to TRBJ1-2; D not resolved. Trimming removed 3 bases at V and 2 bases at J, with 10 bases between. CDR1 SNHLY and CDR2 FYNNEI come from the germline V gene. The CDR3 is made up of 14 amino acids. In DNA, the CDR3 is TGTGCCAGCAGTGACCTCAGGAGGAACTATGGCTACACCTTC. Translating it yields CASSDLRRNYGYTF. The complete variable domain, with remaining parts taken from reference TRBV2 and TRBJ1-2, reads EPEVTQTPSHQVTQMGQEVILRCVPISNHLYFYWYRQILGQKVEFLVSFYNNEISEKSEIFDDQFSVERPDGSNFTLKIRSTKLEDSAMYFCASSDLRRNYGYTFGSGTRLTVV.

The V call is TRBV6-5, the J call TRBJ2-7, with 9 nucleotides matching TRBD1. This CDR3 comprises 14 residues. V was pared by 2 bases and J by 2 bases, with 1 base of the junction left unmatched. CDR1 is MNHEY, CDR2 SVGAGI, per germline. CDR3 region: CASSYRDRAYEQYF. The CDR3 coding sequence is TGTGCCAGCAGTTACCGGGACAGGGCCTACGAGCAGTACTTC.

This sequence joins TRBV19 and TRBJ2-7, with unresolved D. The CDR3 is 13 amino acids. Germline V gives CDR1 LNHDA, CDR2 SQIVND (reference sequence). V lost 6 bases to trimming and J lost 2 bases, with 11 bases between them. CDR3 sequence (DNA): TGTGCCAGTAGATCGGCGGAGACCTACGAGCAGTACTTC. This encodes CASRSAETYEQYF.